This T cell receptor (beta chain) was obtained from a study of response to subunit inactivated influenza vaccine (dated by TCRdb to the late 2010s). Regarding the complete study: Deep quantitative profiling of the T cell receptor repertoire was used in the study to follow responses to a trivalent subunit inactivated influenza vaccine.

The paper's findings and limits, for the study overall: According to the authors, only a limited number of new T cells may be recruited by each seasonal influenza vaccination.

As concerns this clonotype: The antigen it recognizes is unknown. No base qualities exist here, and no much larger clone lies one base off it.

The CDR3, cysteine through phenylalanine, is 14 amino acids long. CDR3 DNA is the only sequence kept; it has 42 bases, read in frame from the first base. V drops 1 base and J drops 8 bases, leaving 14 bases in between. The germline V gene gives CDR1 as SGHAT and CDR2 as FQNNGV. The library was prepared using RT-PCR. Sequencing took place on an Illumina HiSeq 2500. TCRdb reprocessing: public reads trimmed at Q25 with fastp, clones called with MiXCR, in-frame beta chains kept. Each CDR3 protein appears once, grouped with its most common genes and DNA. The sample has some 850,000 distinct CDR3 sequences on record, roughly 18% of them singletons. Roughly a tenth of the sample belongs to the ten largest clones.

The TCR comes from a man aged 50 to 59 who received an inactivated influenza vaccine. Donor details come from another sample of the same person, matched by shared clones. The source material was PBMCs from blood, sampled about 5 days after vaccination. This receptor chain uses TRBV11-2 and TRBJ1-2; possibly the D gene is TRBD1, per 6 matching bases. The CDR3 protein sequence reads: CASSLAGTTAGYTF. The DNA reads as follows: TGTGCCAGCAGCTTAGCCGGGACAACGGCCGGCTACACCTTC.